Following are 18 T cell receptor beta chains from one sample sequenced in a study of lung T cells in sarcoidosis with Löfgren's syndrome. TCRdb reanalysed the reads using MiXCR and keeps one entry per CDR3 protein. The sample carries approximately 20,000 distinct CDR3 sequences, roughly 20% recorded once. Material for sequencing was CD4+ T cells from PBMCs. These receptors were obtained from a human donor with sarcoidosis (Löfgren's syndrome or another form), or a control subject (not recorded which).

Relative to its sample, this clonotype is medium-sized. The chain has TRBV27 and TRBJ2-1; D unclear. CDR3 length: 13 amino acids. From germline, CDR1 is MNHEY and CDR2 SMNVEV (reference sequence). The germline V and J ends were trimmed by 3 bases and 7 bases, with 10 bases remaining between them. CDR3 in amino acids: CASSLSSRNEQFF. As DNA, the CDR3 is TGTGCCAGCAGTTTGTCCTCTAGGAATGAGCAGTTCTTC.

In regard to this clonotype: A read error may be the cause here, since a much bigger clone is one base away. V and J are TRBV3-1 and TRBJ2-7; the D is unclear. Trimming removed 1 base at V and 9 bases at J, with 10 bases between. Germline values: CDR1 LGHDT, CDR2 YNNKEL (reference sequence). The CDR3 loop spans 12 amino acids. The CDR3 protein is CASSQGEWGQYF. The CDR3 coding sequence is TGTGCCAGCAGCCAAGGGGAATGGGGGCAGTACTTC.

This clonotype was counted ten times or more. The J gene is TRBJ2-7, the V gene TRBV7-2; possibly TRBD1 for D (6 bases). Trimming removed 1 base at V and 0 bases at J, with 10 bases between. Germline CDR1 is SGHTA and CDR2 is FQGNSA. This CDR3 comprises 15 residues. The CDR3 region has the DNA TGTGCCAGCAGCTTAGAAGCACAGGGCTCCTACGAGCAGTACTTC. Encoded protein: CASSLEAQGSYEQYF.

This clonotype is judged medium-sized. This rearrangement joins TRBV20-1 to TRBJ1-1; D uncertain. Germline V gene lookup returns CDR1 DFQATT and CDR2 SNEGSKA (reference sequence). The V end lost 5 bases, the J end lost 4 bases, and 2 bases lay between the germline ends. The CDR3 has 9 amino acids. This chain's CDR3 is CSASTEAFF. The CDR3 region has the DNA TGCAGTGCTTCCACTGAAGCTTTCTTT.

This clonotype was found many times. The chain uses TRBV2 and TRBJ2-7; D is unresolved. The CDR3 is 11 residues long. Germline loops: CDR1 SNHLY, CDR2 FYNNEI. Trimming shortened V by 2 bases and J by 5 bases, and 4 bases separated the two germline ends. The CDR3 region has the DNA TGTGCCAGCAGTGAAAAGGACGAGCAGTACTTC. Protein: CASSEKDEQYF.

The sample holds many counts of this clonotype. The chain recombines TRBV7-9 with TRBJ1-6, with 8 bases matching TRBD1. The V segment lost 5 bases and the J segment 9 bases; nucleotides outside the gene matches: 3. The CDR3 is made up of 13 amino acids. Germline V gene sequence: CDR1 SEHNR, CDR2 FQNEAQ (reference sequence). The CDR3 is CASSSGTGSPLHF. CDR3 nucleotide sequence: TGTGCCAGCAGCAGCGGGACAGGTTCACCCCTCCACTTT.

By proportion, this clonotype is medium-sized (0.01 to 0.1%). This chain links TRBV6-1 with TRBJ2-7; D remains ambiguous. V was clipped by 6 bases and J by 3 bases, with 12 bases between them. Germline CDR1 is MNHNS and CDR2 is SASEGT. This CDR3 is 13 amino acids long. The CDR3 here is CASSKSTLYEQYF. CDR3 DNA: TGTGCCAGCAGCAAATCGACCCTCTACGAGCAGTACTTC.

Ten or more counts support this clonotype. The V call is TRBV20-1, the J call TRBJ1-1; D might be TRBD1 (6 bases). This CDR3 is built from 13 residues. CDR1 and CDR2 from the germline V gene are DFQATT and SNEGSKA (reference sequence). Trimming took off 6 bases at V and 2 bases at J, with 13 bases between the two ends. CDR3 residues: CSAGGGTNTEAFF. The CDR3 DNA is TGCAGTGCCGGCGGGGGCACTAACACTGAAGCTTTCTTT.

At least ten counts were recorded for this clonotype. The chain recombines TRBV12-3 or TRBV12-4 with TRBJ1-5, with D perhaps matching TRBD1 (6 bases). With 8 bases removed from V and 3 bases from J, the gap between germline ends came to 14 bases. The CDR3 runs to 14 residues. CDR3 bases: TGTGCCAGCCGTCGGCAGGGGTTCAATCAGCCCCAGCATTTT. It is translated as CASRRQGFNQPQHF.

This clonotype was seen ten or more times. The CDR3 protein is CATGQGAVGYTF. The CDR3 region has the DNA TGTGCCACCGGACAGGGGGCCGTTGGCTACACCTTC. The J gene is TRBJ1-2, the V gene TRBV19, with 11 bases fitting TRBD1. V shed 10 bases and J 7 bases; nucleotides not matched to a gene: 5. In germline, CDR1 is LNHDA, CDR2 SQIVND (reference sequence). This CDR3 comprises 12 residues. The complete variable domain, with remaining parts taken from reference TRBV19 and TRBJ1-2, reads DGGITQSPKYLFRKEGQNVTLSCEQNLNHDAMYWYRQDPGQGLRLIYYSQIVNDFQKGDIAEGYSVSREKKESFPLTVTSAQKNPTAFYLCATGQGAVGYTFGSGTRLTVV.

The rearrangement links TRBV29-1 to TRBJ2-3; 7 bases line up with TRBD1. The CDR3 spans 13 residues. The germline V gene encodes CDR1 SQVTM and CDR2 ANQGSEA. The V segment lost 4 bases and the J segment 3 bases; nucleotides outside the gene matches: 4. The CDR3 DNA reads TGCAGCGTTGTTACAGGGGAAACAGATACGCAGTATTTT. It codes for CSVVTGETDTQYF.

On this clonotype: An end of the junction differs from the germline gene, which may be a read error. The DNA for the CDR3 is TGCAGTGCTAGCCGACTAGCGGGCTACTACAATGGGCAGTTCTTC. Translated: CSASRLAGYYNGQFF. This chain links TRBV20-1 with TRBJ2-1; 10 positions agree with TRBD2. The CDR3 is 15 amino acids. CDR1 is DFQATT and CDR2 is SNEGSKA in the germline V gene (reference sequence).

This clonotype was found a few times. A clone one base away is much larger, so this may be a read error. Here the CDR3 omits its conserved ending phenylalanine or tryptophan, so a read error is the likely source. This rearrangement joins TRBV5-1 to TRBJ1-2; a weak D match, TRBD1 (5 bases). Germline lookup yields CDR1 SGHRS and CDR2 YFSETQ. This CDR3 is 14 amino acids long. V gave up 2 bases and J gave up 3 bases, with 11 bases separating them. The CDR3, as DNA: TGCGCCAGCAGCTTAGGGACCGCAGACTATGGCTACACCCTC. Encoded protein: CASSLGTADYGYTL.

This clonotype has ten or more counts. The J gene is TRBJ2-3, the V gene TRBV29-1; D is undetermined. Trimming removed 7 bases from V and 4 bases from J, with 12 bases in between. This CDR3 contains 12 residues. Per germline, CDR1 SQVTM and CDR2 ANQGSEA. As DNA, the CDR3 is TGCAGCGCCAAACTCCCCCCAGATACGCAGTATTTT. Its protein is CSAKLPPDTQYF.

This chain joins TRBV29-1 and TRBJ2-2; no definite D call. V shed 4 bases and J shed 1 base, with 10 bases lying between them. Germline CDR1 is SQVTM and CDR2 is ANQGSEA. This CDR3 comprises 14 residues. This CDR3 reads CSVASNGNTGELFF. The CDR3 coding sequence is TGCAGCGTTGCATCAAATGGGAACACCGGGGAGCTGTTTTTT.

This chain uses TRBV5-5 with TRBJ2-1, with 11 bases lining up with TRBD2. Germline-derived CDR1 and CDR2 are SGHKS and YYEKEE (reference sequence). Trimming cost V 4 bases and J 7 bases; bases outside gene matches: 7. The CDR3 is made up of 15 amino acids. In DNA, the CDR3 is TGTGCCAGCAGCCTCACTAGCGGGAGTGAAAATGAGCAGTTCTTC. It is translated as CASSLTSGSENEQFF.

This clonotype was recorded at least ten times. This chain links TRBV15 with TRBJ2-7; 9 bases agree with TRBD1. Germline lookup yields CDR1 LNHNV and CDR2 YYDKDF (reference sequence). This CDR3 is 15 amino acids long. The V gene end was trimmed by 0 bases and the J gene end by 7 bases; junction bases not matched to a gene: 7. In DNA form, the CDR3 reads TGTGCCACCAGCAGAGACCAACAGGGGGCCGGGGAGCAGTACTTC. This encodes CATSRDQQGAGEQYF.

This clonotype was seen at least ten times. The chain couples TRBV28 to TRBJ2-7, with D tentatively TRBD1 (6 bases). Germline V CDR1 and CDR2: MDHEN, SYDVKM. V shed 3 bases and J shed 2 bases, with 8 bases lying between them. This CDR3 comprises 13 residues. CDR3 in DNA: TGTGCCAGCAGTTTGTGGGGGCCCTACGAGCAGTACTTC. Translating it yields CASSLWGPYEQYF.